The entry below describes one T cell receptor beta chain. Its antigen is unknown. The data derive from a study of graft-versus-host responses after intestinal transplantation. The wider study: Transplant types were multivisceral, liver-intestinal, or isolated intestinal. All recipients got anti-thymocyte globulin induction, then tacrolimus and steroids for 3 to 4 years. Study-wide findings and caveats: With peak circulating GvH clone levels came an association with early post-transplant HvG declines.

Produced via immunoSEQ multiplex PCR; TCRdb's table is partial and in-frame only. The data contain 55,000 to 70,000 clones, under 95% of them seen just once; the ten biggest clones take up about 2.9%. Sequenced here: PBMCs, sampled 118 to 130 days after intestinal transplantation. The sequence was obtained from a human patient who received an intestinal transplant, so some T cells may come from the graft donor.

The CDR3: CSVAQQRWTGDGYTF. CDR3 DNA sequence: TGCAGCGTTGCTCAACAGAGGTGGACAGGGGATGGCTACACCTTC. The V gene is TRBV29-1, the J gene TRBJ1-2; 9 bases are shared with TRBD1. The CDR3 length is 15 residues. Germline V gives CDR1 SQVTM, CDR2 ANQGSEA. Germline trimming cut 4 bases from V and 6 bases from J; bases unmatched to any gene: 12.